The 23 T cell receptor beta chains listed next were all sequenced from one sample in a study of CD8 T cells in Susac syndrome. RNA was extracted with the RNeasy kit, and a quantity of 0.5 to 1 ug was reverse transcribed using random hexamers. TCRdb re-analysed the immunoSEQ multiplex PCR reads in MiXCR, keeping a single row per CDR3 protein. The sample has tens of thousands of distinct CDR3 sequences, roughly 92% seen once. The source material was CD8+ T cells from PBMCs. The receptors were sampled from a human donor with Susac syndrome.

The chain couples TRBV20-1 to TRBJ1-1; unclear D gene. CDR3 size: 13 residues. Trimming removed 3 bases from V and 2 bases from J, with 10 bases in between. Germline V lookup: CDR1 DFQATT, CDR2 SNEGSKA (reference sequence). CDR3 coding DNA: TGCAGTGCTAGTTGGCGGGTAAACACTGAAGCTTTCTTT. It is translated as CSASWRVNTEAFF.

The chain has TRBV7-9 and TRBJ2-3; TRBD2 aligns across 11 bases. Per germline, CDR1 SEHNR and CDR2 FQNEAQ (reference sequence). Trimming took 5 bases from V and 6 from J; bases not matched to a gene: 4. This CDR3 comprises 14 residues. CDR3 in amino acids: CASSMGLAADTQYF. As DNA, the CDR3 is TGTGCCAGCAGCATGGGACTAGCGGCGGATACGCAGTATTTT.

The V and J genes are TRBV5-1 and TRBJ1-4, with 7 bases aligning to TRBD1. Trimming at V came to 4 bases and at J to 2 bases, leaving 2 bases not matched to a gene. The CDR3 covers 14 residues. Looked up from germline, CDR1 is SGHRS and CDR2 is YFSETQ. CDR3 coding DNA: TGCGCCAGCAGCATGACAGGGACTAATGAAAAACTGTTTTTT. This encodes CASSMTGTNEKLFF.

The V gene is TRBV20-1, the J gene TRBJ2-1; possibly TRBD2 for D (7 bases). Germline V gene lookup returns CDR1 DFQATT and CDR2 SNEGSKA (reference sequence). V was clipped by 3 bases and J by 7 bases, with 19 bases between them. CDR3 length: 15 amino acids. The CDR3 sequence is CSARRGGPLVNEQFF. Here the CDR3 DNA reads TGCAGTGCTAGGAGGGGGGGGCCACTGGTGAATGAGCAGTTCTTC.

The chain carries TRBV6-5 and TRBJ2-2; D remains unclear. Germline V gene lookup returns CDR1 MNHEY and CDR2 SVGAGI. V was clipped by 6 bases and J by 3 bases, with 5 bases between them. The length of the CDR3 is 12 residues. The CDR3 protein is CASSHYTGELFF. CDR3 coding DNA: TGTGCCAGCAGCCATTACACCGGGGAGCTGTTTTTT.

The J gene is TRBJ2-1, the V gene TRBV7-9; 7 nucleotides agree with TRBD1. Losses at the gene ends were 6 bases for V and 4 bases for J; bases not matched to a gene: 12. The CDR3 covers 16 residues. The germline CDR1 and CDR2 sequences are SEHNR and FQNEAQ (reference sequence). CDR3 sequence: CASSPRTGEGYNEQFF. The CDR3 DNA is TGTGCCAGCAGTCCCAGGACAGGAGAGGGTTACAATGAGCAGTTCTTC.

The gene calls are TRBV12-3 or TRBV12-4 and TRBJ2-7; possibly TRBD2 for D (6 bases). The V end was cut by 5 bases, the J end by 5 bases, with 19 bases between. This CDR3 is 15 amino acids long. The CDR3: CASSPSGPAGNEQYF. CDR3 nucleotides: TGTGCCAGCAGTCCCTCGGGTCCCGCGGGGAACGAGCAGTACTTC.

The chain has TRBV7-3 and TRBJ2-1; 7 nucleotides agree with TRBD1. Germline values: CDR1 SGHTA, CDR2 FQGTGA. With V trimmed by 5 bases and J by 0 bases, 4 bases remained unmatched. CDR3 length equals 15 residues. CDR3 sequence: CASSTTGDSYNEQFF. The CDR3 region has the DNA TGTGCCAGCAGCACTACAGGGGACTCCTACAATGAGCAGTTCTTC. The whole variable domain, remainder taken from reference TRBV7-3 and TRBJ2-1, is GAGVSQTPSNKVTEKGKYVELRCDPISGHTALYWYRQSLGQGPEFLIYFQGTGAADDSGLPNDRFFAVRPEGSVSTLKIQRTERGDSAVYLCASSTTGDSYNEQFFGPGTRLTVL.

The CDR3 DNA reads TGTGCCAGCAGTTTCGTTGCTAGCGCCGACTACAATGAGCAGTTCTTC. Its protein product is CASSFVASADYNEQFF. This chain connects TRBV27 to TRBJ2-1; possibly TRBD2 for D (6 bases). The germline V gene has CDR1 MNHEY and CDR2 SMNVEV (reference sequence). Deletions cut 3 bases from V and 3 bases from J, with 15 bases between. The CDR3 covers 16 residues.

This chain uses TRBV4-1 with TRBJ2-1; no definite D call. The CDR3 consists of 15 residues. Per germline, CDR1 MGHRA and CDR2 YSYEKL. With 1 base removed from V and 9 bases from J, the gap between germline ends came to 16 bases. DNA for the CDR3: TGCGCCAGCAGCCAAGTGGGTGGGCCGCCGGGTGAGCAGTTCTTC. Translated, it gives CASSQVGGPPGEQFF.

The chain uses TRBV20-1 and TRBJ2-5, with 12 bases that match TRBD2. The V and J ends lost 0 bases and 5 bases, in that order; junction bases with no gene match: 4. This CDR3 comprises 15 residues. Germline V gene data show CDR1 as DFQATT and CDR2 as SNEGSKA (reference sequence). DNA for the CDR3: TGCAGTGCTAGAGAAATGACTAGCGGGGGCGAGACCCAGTACTTC. This encodes CSAREMTSGGETQYF.

CDR3: CASSVASTDTQYF. The DNA of the CDR3 is TGTGCCAGCAGCGTAGCTTCGACAGATACGCAGTATTTT. This chain connects TRBV9 to TRBJ2-3; unclear D gene. The CDR3 has 13 residues. Trimming stripped 0 bases from V and 3 bases from J, with 5 bases between. From germline, CDR1 is SGDLS and CDR2 YYNGEE.

J is TRBJ2-7 and V is TRBV29-1; D gene unclear. V was cut by 0 bases and J by 0 bases, with 12 bases left in between. The CDR3 totals 15 residues. The V gene's germline CDR1 is SQVTM and CDR2 ANQGSEA. The CDR3 region is CSVEEAHQSSYEQYF. CDR3 in DNA: TGCAGCGTTGAAGAGGCACACCAAAGCTCCTACGAGCAGTACTTC.

This sequence joins TRBV7-9 and TRBJ2-2; D gene ambiguous. The V end was cut by 5 bases, the J end by 6 bases, with 7 bases between. This CDR3 is 12 amino acids long. Looked up from germline, CDR1 is SEHNR and CDR2 is FQNEAQ (reference sequence). The CDR3 bases are TGTGCCAGCAGCCCCAGCGCCGGGGAGCTGTTTTTT. Amino acid sequence: CASSPSAGELFF.

The V gene is TRBV27, the J gene TRBJ1-2; TRBD1 matches at 8 bases. The CDR3 consists of 13 residues. Looked up from germline, CDR1 is MNHEY and CDR2 is SMNVEV (reference sequence). J lost 7 bases, V lost 6 bases, and 7 bases had no gene match. The CDR3 DNA follows: TGTGCCAGCAGACCAGGGGGCCCTCGTGGCTACACCTTC. Translated: CASRPGGPRGYTF.

V usage is TRBV7-9 and J usage is TRBJ1-2; D is undetermined. CDR3 size: 13 residues. The germline V gene encodes CDR1 SEHNR and CDR2 FQNEAQ (reference sequence). Trimming pared 0 bases from V and 5 bases from J, leaving 7 bases between. The CDR3 DNA sequence: TGTGCCAGCAGCTTAGCGCACTCGTATGGCTACACCTTC. This gives the protein CASSLAHSYGYTF.

The V and J genes are TRBV18 and TRBJ1-5; possible D gene TRBD1, 6 bases. V lost 3 bases and J lost 4, with 7 bases in between. The length of the CDR3 is 13 residues. CDR1 and CDR2 (germline): KGHSH, LQKENI. Written as DNA, the CDR3 is TGTGCCAGCTCACCGCAGGGGAATCAGCCCCAGCATTTT. Translating gives CASSPQGNQPQHF.

The chain is built from TRBV28 and TRBJ2-7; D is unresolved. With 5 bases removed from V and 1 base from J, the gap between germline ends came to 9 bases. The length of the CDR3 is 13 residues. Germline V gene sequence: CDR1 MDHEN, CDR2 SYDVKM. CDR3 nucleotide sequence: TGTGCCAGCAGTGCGGTGATATCCTACGAGCAGTACTTC. Translating gives CASSAVISYEQYF.

The chain is built from TRBV14 and TRBJ2-7, with 9 bases fitting TRBD1. The CDR3 has 15 amino acids. V was pared by 2 bases and J by 3 bases, with 5 bases of the junction left unmatched. In germline, CDR1 is SGHDN, CDR2 FVKESK. The CDR3 is CASSQWDREVYEQYF. The CDR3 DNA reads TGTGCCAGCAGCCAATGGGACAGGGAAGTCTACGAGCAGTACTTC.

The chain joins TRBV28 to TRBJ2-1, with 7 bases that match TRBD2. CDR1 and CDR2 from the germline V gene are MDHEN and SYDVKM. Trimming cost V 4 bases and J 0 bases; bases outside gene matches: 3. The CDR3 is 15 residues long. Here the CDR3 DNA reads TGTGCCAGCAGTTCCCTAGCGGTCTCCTACAATGAGCAGTTCTTC. It translates to CASSSLAVSYNEQFF.

V usage is TRBV27 and J usage is TRBJ2-3; no definite D call. V was trimmed by 8 bases and J by 7 bases, leaving 4 bases between them. Germline loops: CDR1 MNHEY, CDR2 SMNVEV (reference sequence). The CDR3 sequence is 9 residues long. Here the CDR3 DNA reads TGTGCCAGCGGAAATACGCAGTATTTT. This gives the protein CASGNTQYF.

The CDR3 loop reads CASMAGGAATEAFF. CDR3 coding DNA: TGTGCCAGCATGGCGGGGGGGGCGGCTACTGAAGCTTTCTTT. The chain has TRBV2 and TRBJ1-1; D perhaps matches TRBD1 (6 bases). The CDR3 has 14 residues. Trimming stripped 7 bases from V and 5 bases from J, with 17 bases between. Germline loops: CDR1 SNHLY, CDR2 FYNNEI.

The gene calls are TRBV10-3 and TRBJ2-7, with 11 bases identical to TRBD1. The J segment lost 2 bases and the V segment lost 3 bases, leaving 3 bases of the junction unmatched. Germline loops: CDR1 ENHRY, CDR2 SYGVKD. The CDR3 length is 15 residues. Here the CDR3 DNA reads TGTGCCATCAGTGACCCGGGACAGGGGGCCTACGAGCAGTACTTC. Protein sequence: CAISDPGQGAYEQYF.